A selection of T cell receptor beta chains follows, all from one sample in a study of cytotoxic CD8 clonotypes in ibrutinib-treated CLL. Sequenced by immunoSEQ multiplex PCR; TCRdb stores in-frame clones only, minus some. Here the sample spans about 17,000 clones, approximately 61% being singletons. The source was PBMCs, collected after 12 months of ibrutinib treatment. These receptors originate from a human donor with chronic lymphocytic leukemia. CDR3s include the opening cysteine and the closing phenylalanine or tryptophan. D genes are given only for firm matches. Clone size is shown for a subset of rows, as once, few, many or a class of expanded clone.

DNA,CDR3,size,D,J,V
TGTGCCAGCTCTAGAAGGGGATACGAGCAGTACTTC,CASSRRGYEQYF,few,NA,TRBJ2-7,TRBV7-2
TGTGCCAGTCGAAAGGCGGAGGATGAGCAGTTCTTC,CASRKAEDEQFF,NA,NA,TRBJ2-1,TRBV27
TGTGCCAGCAGTCGAACCGGGACCTCGGGCTATGGCTACACCTTC,CASSRTGTSGYGYTF,NA,NA,TRBJ1-2,TRBV28
TGTGCCAGCAGCGTATCCCAGGGTGACACCGGGGAGCTGTTTTTT,CASSVSQGDTGELFF,NA,NA,TRBJ2-2,TRBV9
TGTGCCAGCAGCTTAGTGTGGCAGGGGGCCGGGGAGCTGTTTTTT,CASSLVWQGAGELFF,NA,TRBD1,TRBJ2-2,TRBV7-9
TGTGCCAGTAGTACACTATGGGATAACTATGGCTACACCTTC,CASSTLWDNYGYTF,few,NA,TRBJ1-2,TRBV19
TGTGCCAGCAGCCCGGACAGCTACGAGCAGTACTTC,CASSPDSYEQYF,NA,NA,TRBJ2-7,TRBV4-2
TGTGCCAGCAGCTGGACTAGCGGGAGGGAGGGCGAGCAGTACTTC,CASSWTSGREGEQYF,few,TRBD2,TRBJ2-7,TRBV7-9
TGTGCCAGCAGCGTAGAGCCACCTCGGGGCACCGGGGAGCTGTTTTTT,CASSVEPPRGTGELFF,NA,NA,TRBJ2-2,TRBV9
TGTGCCAGCAGCCCGCCCTACTCAGGACAATCCCAGTTCTTC,CASSPPYSGQSQFF,few,NA,TRBJ2-1,TRBV11-3
TGTGCCAGTAGTAGCCCTCTAGCGGGAGGGCTTGGTGAGCAGTTCTTC,CASSSPLAGGLGEQFF,NA,TRBD2,TRBJ2-1,TRBV19
TGTGCCAGCAGTTTCCGGACGGGAAACACCGGGGAGCTGTTTTTT,CASSFRTGNTGELFF,few,NA,TRBJ2-2,TRBV6-5
TGTGCCAGCAGCGTAGGATCGGGGCAGCCCCAGCATTTT,CASSVGSGQPQHF,NA,NA,TRBJ1-5,TRBV9
TGTGCCAGCAAAGCTAGGGGCGCGAGTGAAGCTTTCTTT,CASKARGASEAFF,NA,NA,TRBJ1-1,TRBV14
TGTGCCAGCAGCTCCGCGGGACTAGCGGGAGTCAATGAGCAGTTCTTC,CASSSAGLAGVNEQFF,NA,TRBD2,TRBJ2-1,TRBV13
TGTGCCAGCAGCTTAACTGGACAGACATCCTCTAATAATCAGCAGTTCTTC,CASSLTGQTSSNNQQFF,NA,NA,TRBJ2-1,TRBV7-9
TGTGCCAGCAGTGCGGGACAGGCAAGGGAAAAACTGTTTTTT,CASSAGQAREKLFF,NA,TRBD1,TRBJ1-4,TRBV6-1
TGCGCCAGCAGGGGACAAGAGGACTCCTACGAGCAGTACTTC,CASRGQEDSYEQYF,NA,NA,TRBJ2-7,TRBV10-2
TGTGCCAGCAGCGGACAGGGGGCGCTGGTAAATGAGCAGTTCTTC,CASSGQGALVNEQFF,NA,TRBD1,TRBJ2-1,TRBV7-3
TGTGCCAGCAGCCCTGGGACAGGGGAGGGATATGGCTACACCTTC,CASSPGTGEGYGYTF,few,TRBD1,TRBJ1-2,TRBV9
TGTGCCTGGCGAGGACTAGCGGGAGACGAGCAGTACTTC,CAWRGLAGDEQYF,NA,TRBD2,TRBJ2-7,TRBV30
TGTGCCAGCAGTACACTCACAGATACGCAGTATTTT,CASSTLTDTQYF,NA,NA,TRBJ2-3,TRBV27
TGTGCCTGGAAGGCAGGGGCGTACACCGGGGAGCTGTTTTTT,CAWKAGAYTGELFF,NA,NA,TRBJ2-2,TRBV30
TGCGCCAGCAGCGCAGCTAGCGGGTCATCCAATGAGCAGTTCTTC,CASSAASGSSNEQFF,NA,TRBD2,TRBJ2-1,TRBV5-1
TGTGCCAGCAGTTCCCACGGAACCTACGAGCAGTACTTC,CASSSHGTYEQYF,once,NA,TRBJ2-7,TRBV27
TGTGCCAGTAAACCCGATCTATCGCGAGATACCGGTTACACCTTC,CASKPDLSRDTGYTF,NA,NA,TRBJ1-2,TRBV19
TGCAGCGTGTCAGGCGATACGCAGTATTTT,CSVSGDTQYF,few,NA,TRBJ2-3,TRBV29-1
TGTGCTAGTGGTTTGACCGGGACCGCCGCCGTTGAGCAGTTCTTC,CASGLTGTAAVEQFF,few,NA,TRBJ2-1,TRBV12-5
TGTGCCAGCAGTTTGCAGGGGGCCAGCTCCTACGAGCAGTACTTC,CASSLQGASSYEQYF,NA,TRBD1,TRBJ2-7,TRBV6-5
TGTGCCAGCAGCTTTGGACAGGGCTGGGAGCAGTACTTC,CASSFGQGWEQYF,NA,TRBD1,TRBJ2-7,TRBV11-2
TGTGCCAGCTCGCCCGAGAGATCTGCCACAGATACGCAGTATTTT,CASSPERSATDTQYF,once,NA,TRBJ2-3,TRBV18
TGTGCCATCCGACCGGGGCAGGGGCCCGGGGAGCTGTTTTTT,CAIRPGQGPGELFF,NA,NA,TRBJ2-2,TRBV27
TGCAGCGTCCACCTTGGGAACTCGGGAAACACCATATATTTT,CSVHLGNSGNTIYF,once,NA,TRBJ1-3,TRBV29-1
TGTGCCAGCTCAACACAGGCTTCCAGAGCCTACGAGCAGTACTTC,CASSTQASRAYEQYF,few,NA,TRBJ2-7,TRBV18
TGCGCCAGCAGCCTTGGATCAGACAATGAGCAGTTCTTC,CASSLGSDNEQFF,NA,NA,TRBJ2-1,TRBV5-1
TGTGCCAGCTCACTCGAAAGGACAGGGAACAATGAGCAGTTCTTC,CASSLERTGNNEQFF,NA,TRBD1,TRBJ2-1,TRBV18
TGTGCCAGCAGCCTAGGTGGGGGGGCCTACGAGCAGTACTTC,CASSLGGGAYEQYF,NA,TRBD2,TRBJ2-7,TRBV4-2
TGTGCCAGCATCGAGGTGGCGGGGGTTTCCTACGAGCAGTACTTC,CASIEVAGVSYEQYF,NA,TRBD2,TRBJ2-7,TRBV2
TGTGCCAGCAGCGGGACTAGCGGGAGCACAGATACGCAGTATTTT,CASSGTSGSTDTQYF,NA,TRBD2,TRBJ2-3,TRBV7-3
TGCGCCAGCAGGGGGGACAGATATGGCTACACCTTC,CASRGDRYGYTF,NA,TRBD1,TRBJ1-2,TRBV10-2
TGTGCCAGCAGTTCTTCCAGCGGGAGTGGAGATACGCAGTATTTT,CASSSSSGSGDTQYF,few,TRBD2,TRBJ2-3,TRBV27
TGTGCCAGCAGCCGGGGGGCCTTACAGGAGGCAATGAACACTGAAGCTTTCTTT,CASSRGALQEAMNTEAFF,NA,NA,TRBJ1-1,TRBV4-2
TGTGCCAGTAGTATAGATGGGGACTCCCCGAGGTCCACTGAAGCTTTCTTT,CASSIDGDSPRSTEAFF,NA,NA,TRBJ1-1,TRBV19
TGTGCCAGCAGTTTATGGGGTGAGAACACTGAAGCTTTCTTT,CASSLWGENTEAFF,NA,NA,TRBJ1-1,TRBV28
TGTGCCAGCAGCTTCGGACAGGAGTATGGCTACACCTTC,CASSFGQEYGYTF,NA,TRBD1,TRBJ1-2,TRBV7-9
TGTGCCAGTAGTCCCCTGAGCGGGAGAGGGTACGAGCAGTACTTC,CASSPLSGRGYEQYF,few,TRBD2,TRBJ2-7,TRBV19
TGTGCCTCCCGGCCCCCGGGGCTAAGCTACAATGAGCAGTTCTTC,CASRPPGLSYNEQFF,few,NA,TRBJ2-1,TRBV10-3
TGTGCCTGGAGTTTGCCGGACGGAGAGACCCAGTACTTC,CAWSLPDGETQYF,NA,NA,TRBJ2-5,TRBV30
TGTGCCAGCAGTGCCCCCGGGAGAACAGACTATGGCTACACCTTC,CASSAPGRTDYGYTF,few,NA,TRBJ1-2,TRBV2
TGTGCCAGTAGTATCGGGGTAACGAACACTGAAGCTTTCTTT,CASSIGVTNTEAFF,NA,NA,TRBJ1-1,TRBV19
TGTGCCAGTAGTAGCCGACAGGGGTTCCCCTACAATGAGCAGTTCTTC,CASSSRQGFPYNEQFF,NA,TRBD1,TRBJ2-1,TRBV19